This TCR beta chain was identified during a study of T cells in Graves' hyperthyroidism and ophthalmopathy. Many counts were recorded for this clonotype. Its matching antigen is unknown. Trimming removed 1 base at V and 8 bases at J, with 20 bases between. Germline assignment: CDR1 MGHRA and CDR2 YSYEKL. This CDR3 has 16 residues. PBMCs were obtained from about 9 ml fresh peripheral blood. What was amplified from RNA transcripts were TCR beta CDR3 regions. A first-round RT-PCR of the TCR CDR3 used the HTBI primer set. TCRdb recomputed calls from the multiplex PCR reads with MiXCR, one row per CDR3 protein. The sample includes over 150,000 distinct CDR3 sequences, approximately 15% of them seen just once. Study observations and caveats: Most thyroid clonotypes with frequency above 0.001 were detected in blood.

Input material: blood. The gene calls are TRBV4-1 and TRBJ1-2; D perhaps matches TRBD1 (5 bases). The source is a woman between 50 and 59 years old with Graves' hyperthyroidism. CDR3 nucleotide sequence: TGCGCCAGCAGCCAAGCCCGGGCAGGTGGGACGGAGGGCTACACCTTC. Residues: CASSQARAGGTEGYTF.